Below, 27 T cell receptor beta chains from the same sample are listed, as sequenced in a study of Graves' ophthalmopathy and Graves' hyperthyroidism. RNA transcripts were the source from which TCR beta CDR3 regions were amplified. First-round RT-PCR relied on HTBI primers, and a second-round multiplex PCR came next. TCRdb reprocessed the multiplex PCR reads via MiXCR and lists one record per CDR3 protein. The sample lists 400,000 to 500,000 distinct CDR3 sequences; 20% to 25% were seen once. Sequenced material: peripheral blood. Every receptor here comes from a woman aged 18 to 35 with stable Graves' hyperthyroidism.

This clonotype has ten or more counts. The V gene is TRBV6-1, the J gene TRBJ2-7; D uncertain. Trimming pared 7 bases from V and 0 bases from J, leaving 16 bases between. The CDR3 is 15 amino acids. The germline V gene encodes CDR1 MNHNS and CDR2 SASEGT. CDR3 sequence: CASTPHQKVSYEQYF. CDR3 bases: TGTGCCAGCACTCCCCACCAGAAGGTCTCCTACGAGCAGTACTTC.

CDR3 nucleotide sequence: TGTGCCAGCAGCTTAGCGATAGGTCGAGCTGGCTATGGCTACACCTTC. This encodes CASSLAIGRAGYGYTF. This chain links TRBV7-2 with TRBJ1-2; D not resolved. The V end was cut by 0 bases, the J end by 4 bases, with 15 bases between. Germline CDR1 SGHTA, CDR2 FQGNSA. The CDR3 runs to 16 residues.

At least ten counts were recorded for this clonotype. The chain is built from TRBV28 and TRBJ2-7; the D is unclear. This CDR3 has 13 amino acids. V lost 6 bases, J lost 0 bases, and 9 bases lay in between. CDR1 is MDHEN, CDR2 SYDVKM, per germline. CDR3 residues: CASRRVSSYEQYF. CDR3 sequence (DNA): TGTGCCAGCAGACGCGTTAGCTCCTACGAGCAGTACTTC.

At least ten counts were recorded for this clonotype. The chain couples TRBV20-1 to TRBJ2-7, with D tentatively TRBD2 (6 bases). The CDR3 contains 17 residues. Trimming took off 1 base at V and 4 bases at J, with 23 bases between the two ends. Per germline, CDR1 DFQATT and CDR2 SNEGSKA (reference sequence). The CDR3 DNA is TGCAGTGCTAGAGGGTACTCCGGGACTGTGCAGGGATACGAGCAGTACTTC. It is translated as CSARGYSGTVQGYEQYF.

CDR3 nucleotides: TGTGCCAGCAGTCGACTTAGAGGGGGCAATCAGCCCCAGCATTTT. As protein: CASSRLRGGNQPQHF. The J gene is TRBJ1-5, the V gene TRBV6-2 or TRBV6-3, with a weak D call TRBD1 (5 bases). CDR1 is MNHEY and CDR2 is SVGEGT in the germline V gene. The CDR3 is made up of 15 amino acids. Trimming stripped 5 bases from V and 2 bases from J, with 13 bases between.

Ten or more counts support this clonotype. The rearrangement uses TRBV6-5 and TRBJ2-7; 8 positions match TRBD1. This CDR3 has 16 amino acids. Germline assignment: CDR1 MNHEY and CDR2 SVGAGI. The V segment lost 0 bases and the J segment 6 bases; nucleotides outside the gene matches: 10. CDR3 protein: CASSYSSGQGTSEQYF. The CDR3 nucleotides read TGTGCCAGCAGTTACTCGTCCGGACAGGGTACAAGCGAGCAGTACTTC.

V usage is TRBV7-8 and J usage is TRBJ2-7; possibly TRBD1 for D (6 bases). This CDR3 has 15 amino acids. Between the trimmed V and J ends, which lost 5 bases and 3 bases, there was a span of 17 bases. The germline V gene encodes CDR1 SGHVS and CDR2 FQNEAQ. The DNA for the CDR3 is TGTGCCAGCAGCCGAACTACCGGGACAAGCTACGAGCAGTACTTC. Protein: CASSRTTGTSYEQYF. The full variable domain, in which reference TRBV7-8 and TRBJ2-7 provide the parts outside the CDR3, is GAGVSQSPRYKVAKRGQDVALRCDPISGHVSLFWYQQALGQGPEFLTYFQNEAQLDKSGLPSDRFFAERPEGSVSTLKIQRTQQEDSAVYLCASSRTTGTSYEQYFGPGTRLTVT.

This clonotype was observed many times. The CDR3 DNA follows: TGTGCCAGCAAAGGAGAGCTAGCGGACTCCTACGAGCAGTACTTC. Protein sequence: CASKGELADSYEQYF. The genes are TRBV27 and TRBJ2-7, with 7 positions matching TRBD2. V shed 7 bases and J 0 bases; nucleotides not matched to a gene: 9. The CDR3 spans 15 residues. Per germline, CDR1 MNHEY and CDR2 SMNVEV (reference sequence).

A note on this clonotype: The junction and the germline gene differ at one end; a read error may be behind it. The chain links TRBV5-1 to TRBJ2-7, with 12 positions matching TRBD1. The CDR3 runs 13 residues. The germline CDR1 and CDR2 sequences are SGHRS and YFSETQ. CDR3: CANQPGQGAEQCF. CDR3 sequence (DNA): TGCGCCAACCAACCGGGACAGGGGGCCGAGCAGTGCTTC.

In the case of this clonotype: Germline and junction disagree at one end, which may indicate a read error. The genes are TRBV6-1 and TRBJ2-5; D perhaps matches TRBD2 (6 bases). The CDR3 has 16 amino acids. Germline values: CDR1 MNHNS, CDR2 SASEGT. CDR3: CAISERGGSGQETQYF. DNA for the CDR3: TGTGCCATCAGTGAACGAGGAGGGTCCGGCCAAGAGACCCAGTACTTC.

This clonotype was found many times. The chain recombines TRBV11-2 with TRBJ2-7; D is tentatively TRBD1 or TRBD2 (5 bases each). The germline V gene has CDR1 SGHAT and CDR2 FQNNGV. CDR3 length: 15 amino acids. Between the trimmed V and J ends, which lost 1 base and 2 bases, there was a span of 12 bases. The CDR3 loop is CASSLVYGAAYEQYF. In DNA, the CDR3 is TGTGCCAGCAGCTTAGTGTACGGGGCGGCCTACGAGCAGTACTTC.

This clonotype was seen repeatedly, ten times or more. This sequence joins TRBV25-1 and TRBJ2-7; 11 nucleotides agree with TRBD1. The CDR3 has 17 amino acids. Trimming removed 1 base from V and 3 bases from J; junction bases left unmatched: 8. The germline gives CDR1 MGHDK, CDR2 SYGVNS. The DNA for the CDR3 is TGTGCCAGCAGTGAATCCACCCCGGGACAGGGGGTCTACGAGCAGTACTTC. Translating gives CASSESTPGQGVYEQYF.

This clonotype has a count of ten or more. The V call is TRBV11-2, the J call TRBJ2-4; D possibly matches TRBD1 or TRBD2 (5 bases each). V was clipped by 5 bases and J by 4 bases, with 12 bases between them. Germline lookup yields CDR1 SGHAT and CDR2 FQNNGV. CDR3 length equals 14 residues. The DNA of the CDR3 is TGTGCCAGCAGCCTCCGGGACGCGAAAAACATTCAGTACTTC. Translation: CASSLRDAKNIQYF.

Ten or more counts support this clonotype. The CDR3 sequence is CASSQVRGGTYGYTF. CDR3 in DNA: TGCGCCAGCAGCCAGGTCCGAGGAGGGACCTATGGCTACACCTTC. The genes are TRBV4-3 and TRBJ1-2; tentatively, D is TRBD1 (5 bases). Looked up from germline, CDR1 is LGHNA and CDR2 is YSLEER. The CDR3 is made up of 15 amino acids. Trimming pared 3 bases from V and 4 bases from J, leaving 15 bases between.

This clonotype was observed a few times. V gene TRBV12-3 or TRBV12-4 combines with J gene TRBJ2-5; D is uncertain. Trimming removed 7 bases from V and 5 bases from J, with 20 bases in between. The CDR3 runs 15 residues. For the CDR3, the DNA is TGTGCCAGCAACAACCGGGTCTTGAGTAGGGAGACCCAGTACTTC. It yields the protein CASNNRVLSRETQYF.

In this sample, this clonotype turned up many times. The chain joins TRBV4-2 to TRBJ1-1; 12 bases match TRBD1. The CDR3 runs 18 residues. Germline V lookup: CDR1 LGHNA, CDR2 YNFKEQ. V shed 0 bases and J 0 bases; nucleotides not matched to a gene: 5. In DNA, the CDR3 is TGTGCCAGCAGCCAAGAGGGACAGGGGGCCGCCATGAACACTGAAGCTTTCTTT. Translation gives CASSQEGQGAAMNTEAFF.

The chain's CDR3 is CAWKDNSTPLHF. The CDR3 DNA is TGTGCCTGGAAAGACAACAGTACACCCCTCCACTTT. The chain carries TRBV30 and TRBJ1-6; D call uncertain. The V gene's germline CDR1 is GTSNPN and CDR2 SVGIG (reference sequence). V gave up 4 bases and J gave up 11 bases, with 12 bases separating them. The CDR3 spans 12 residues.

This rearrangement joins TRBV4-2 to TRBJ2-5; D call uncertain. Per the germline V gene, CDR1 is LGHNA and CDR2 is YNFKEQ. Trimming shortened V by 1 base and J by 4 bases, and 13 bases separated the two germline ends. The length of the CDR3 is 15 residues. The CDR3 region has the DNA TGTGCCAGCAGCCAAGCAGTCGAGAGAGGAGAGACCCAGTACTTC. Protein sequence: CASSQAVERGETQYF.

The chain couples TRBV24-1 to TRBJ1-1; D remains unclear. Trimming left V 5 bases short and J 2 bases short, with 11 bases between. The CDR3 length is 14 residues. Germline V lookup: CDR1 KGHDR, CDR2 SFDVKD. The chain's CDR3 is CATSVGDGNTEAFF. The DNA for the CDR3 is TGTGCCACCAGTGTAGGAGACGGTAACACTGAAGCTTTCTTT.

About this clonotype itself: This may come from a read error, since a much larger clone is one base off. The V and J genes are TRBV11-1 and TRBJ2-2; TRBD2 aligns across 8 bases. The CDR3 extends over 16 amino acids. V gave up 6 bases and J gave up 2 bases; unmatched junction bases: 8. Germline CDR1 reads SGHAT; CDR2 reads FQDESV (reference sequence). The CDR3 reads CASRGSSGRNTGELFF. CDR3 in DNA: TGTGCCAGCAGGGGGTCTAGCGGGCGTAACACCGGGGAGCTGTTTTTT. The full variable domain, in which reference TRBV11-1 and TRBJ2-2 provide the parts outside the CDR3, is EAEVAQSPRYKITEKSQAVAFWCDPISGHATLYWYRQILGQGPELLVQFQDESVVDDSQLPKDRFSAERLKGVDSTLKIQPAELGDSAMYLCASRGSSGRNTGELFFGEGSRLTVL.

The V gene is TRBV15, the J gene TRBJ1-5; 8 bases agree with TRBD1. CDR3 length equals 15 residues. CDR1 LNHNV and CDR2 YYDKDF come from the germline V gene (reference sequence). V trimming: 0 bases; J trimming: 7 bases; junction bases outside the gene matches: 5. The CDR3 is CATSRERQGQQPQHF. CDR3 sequence (DNA): TGTGCCACCAGCAGAGAAAGACAGGGGCAACAGCCCCAGCATTTT. Full variable domain (outside the CDR3, taken from reference TRBV15 and TRBJ1-5): DAMVIQNPRYQVTQFGKPVTLSCSQTLNHNVMYWYQQKSSQAPKLLFHYYDKDFNNEADTPDNFQSRRPNTSFCFLDIRSPGLGDTAMYLCATSRERQGQQPQHFGDGTRLSIL.

The V call is TRBV18, the J call TRBJ2-7, with TRBD1 as a possible D gene (5 bases). Germline values: CDR1 KGHSH, CDR2 LQKENI. CDR3 length: 16 amino acids. Trimming stripped 1 base from V and 2 bases from J, with 15 bases between. This chain's CDR3 is CASSPLFETVTYEQYF. The CDR3 DNA reads as TGTGCCAGCTCACCACTATTCGAGACAGTGACCTACGAGCAGTACTTC.

The chain recombines TRBV4-1 with TRBJ2-6; no firm D call. Looked up from germline, CDR1 is MGHRA and CDR2 is YSYEKL. The CDR3 consists of 13 residues. Trimming cost V 10 bases and J 1 base, with 8 bases left between them. The CDR3 loop reads CATRESGANVLTF. The CDR3 nucleotides read TGCGCCACAAGAGAGTCTGGGGCCAACGTCCTGACTTTC.

The chain couples TRBV6-1 to TRBJ2-2; 7 bases are shared with TRBD2. The junction had 14 bases not matched to a gene; V was cut back by 4 bases and J by 6 bases. The germline V gene encodes CDR1 MNHNS and CDR2 SASEGT. The CDR3 totals 17 residues. Here the CDR3 DNA reads TGTGCCAGCAGTGCCATCGCGGCCCAGAGCGGGGCCGGGGAGCTGTTTTTT. This gives the protein CASSAIAAQSGAGELFF.

This clonotype was seen at least ten times. The chain combines TRBV20-1 with TRBJ2-5; no clear D gene. The CDR3 loop spans 12 amino acids. Germline V gene lookup returns CDR1 DFQATT and CDR2 SNEGSKA (reference sequence). V lost 4 bases, J lost 3 bases, and 9 bases lay in between. This chain's CDR3 is CSAIYSEETQYF. CDR3 DNA: TGCAGTGCTATCTATTCGGAAGAGACCCAGTACTTC.

The chain links TRBV20-1 to TRBJ2-7, with a weak D call TRBD1 (6 bases). The CDR3 runs to 15 residues. Trimming took off 6 bases at V and 0 bases at J, with 18 bases between the two ends. Germline V CDR1 and CDR2: DFQATT, SNEGSKA (reference sequence). CDR3: CSATPRDIPSYEQYF. In DNA form, the CDR3 reads TGCAGTGCCACACCCCGGGACATTCCCTCCTACGAGCAGTACTTC.

This clonotype has a count of ten or more. The chain uses TRBV28 and TRBJ2-5; no clear D gene. V was cut by 10 bases and J by 5 bases, with 11 bases left in between. The germline V gene encodes CDR1 MDHEN and CDR2 SYDVKM. CDR3 length: 11 residues. Here the CDR3 DNA reads TGTGCCACGACCACCCGGGAGACCCAGTACTTC. Its protein product is CATTTRETQYF.